This T cell receptor beta chain was observed in a study of CD8 T cells in ankylosing spondylitis (dated by TCRdb to between 2016 and 2019). General notes on the study: To find TCR variants linked to disease, the study profiled T cell receptor beta repertoires in ankylosing spondylitis patients and healthy donors. Peripheral blood samples were taken, and synovial fluid was additionally collected from ankylosing spondylitis patients. The whole study cohort included 85 to 120 healthy donors and under 30 ankylosing spondylitis patients. Beyond this particular receptor, the publication reports: Some motif variants were previously reported in synovial fluid and blood of reactive arthritis patients, suggesting common disease-initiation mechanisms. The disease-linked clones were reported as significantly enriched in matched synovial fluid samples from ankylosing spondylitis patients. A CD8+ phenotype was shown by the disease-linked clones, which were found at relatively low frequencies in peripheral blood. Blood from ankylosing spondylitis patients appeared to be characterized by a TCR beta motif composed of eight or nine highly homologous amino acid variants.

Sequencing took place on an Illumina HiSeq 2500. TCR beta libraries were prepared by quantitative 5'-RACE with molecular barcodes. The source study handled its data this way. A new computational method based on a probabilistic model of VDJ rearrangement was used to identify disease-linked TCR variants. TCRdb cleaned the public reads at Q25 with fastp, built clones with MiXCR and kept in-frame beta chains. Records with the same CDR3 protein are collapsed into one entry carrying the most frequent genes and DNA. It is TCRdb's table, rather than the study itself, that gives the V and J calls and clone size. For this sample the table gives about 510,000 distinct CDR3 sequences, of which about 5.7% were detected only once. Roughly 3.3% of the sample belongs to the ten largest clones. This clonotype was detected only a few times. The antigen it recognizes is unknown. No base qualities exist here, and no much larger clone lies one base off it.

The sequenced sample was blood, either unsorted or a sorted T cell fraction (not recorded which). The TCR originated in a male donor with ankylosing spondylitis.

The base sequence is TGTGCCAGCAGCTCGGCGGGGTGGGGGGAGACCCAGTACTTC. This sequence encodes CASSSAGWGETQYF. Rearrangement joined TRBV7-6 to TRBJ2-5; the D gene is perhaps TRBD2, on 6 matching bases. The junction shows trimming of 4 bases on V and 5 bases on J, plus 14 bases between the germline ends. Reading the germline V gene gives CDR1 SGHVS and CDR2 FNYEAQ. From its cysteine to its phenylalanine, the CDR3 spans 14 amino acids. Just the 42-base CDR3 DNA is kept, in frame starting at base 1. The variable domain in full, with residues beyond the CDR3 obtained from the reference TRBV7-6 and TRBJ2-5 genes, is GAGVSQSPRYKVTKRGQDVALRCDPISGHVSLYWYRQALGQGPEFLTYFNYEAQQDKSGLPNDRFSAERPEGSISTLTIQRTEQRDSAMYRCASSSAGWGETQYFGPGTRLLVL.